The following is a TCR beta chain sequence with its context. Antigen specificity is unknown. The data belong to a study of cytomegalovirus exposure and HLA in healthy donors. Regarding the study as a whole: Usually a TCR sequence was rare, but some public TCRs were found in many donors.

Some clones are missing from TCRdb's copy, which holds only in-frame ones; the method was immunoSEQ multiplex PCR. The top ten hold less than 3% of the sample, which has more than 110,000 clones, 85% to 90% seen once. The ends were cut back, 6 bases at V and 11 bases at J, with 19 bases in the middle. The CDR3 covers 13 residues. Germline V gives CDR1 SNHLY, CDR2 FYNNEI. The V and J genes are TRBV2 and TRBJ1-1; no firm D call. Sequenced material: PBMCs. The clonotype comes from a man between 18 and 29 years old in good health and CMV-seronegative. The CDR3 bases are TGTGCCAGCAGGCAGCCGTGGGAGTCGGCGGCTTTCTTT. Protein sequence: CASRQPWESAAFF. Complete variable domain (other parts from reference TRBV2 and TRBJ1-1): EPEVTQTPSHQVTQMGQEVILRCVPISNHLYFYWYRQILGQKVEFLVSFYNNEISEKSEIFDDQFSVERPDGSNFTLKIRSTKLEDSAMYFCASRQPWESAAFFGQGTRLTVV.